The next 9 T cell receptor beta chains were all read from a single sample in a study of cytomegalovirus exposure and HLA in healthy donors. PCR amplification relied on 60 Vbeta primers (plus 13 Jbeta primers). Clones were sequenced by immunoSEQ multiplex PCR, and TCRdb holds only the in-frame ones, with some missing. The data hold approximately 140,000 clones, with around 72% observed a single time. Sequencing used PBMCs. All receptors come from a woman aged 18-29 years in good health and CMV-seronegative.

The V and J genes are TRBV14 and TRBJ1-2; D is undetermined. Germline assignment: CDR1 SGHDN and CDR2 FVKESK. V lost 2 bases and J lost 6, with 10 bases in between. CDR3 size: 13 residues. CDR3 in amino acids: CASSQSREHGYTF. CDR3 DNA sequence: TGTGCCAGCAGCCAATCGAGGGAGCATGGCTACACCTTC.

The chain recombines TRBV5-6 with TRBJ2-3; 7 positions agree with TRBD2. The CDR3 is 15 amino acids. V was pared by 2 bases and J by 2 bases, with 5 bases of the junction left unmatched. Germline V lookup: CDR1 SGHDT, CDR2 YYEEEE. In DNA form, the CDR3 reads TGTGCCAGCAGCTTAGGCGGGGGAACCACAGATACGCAGTATTTT. Protein sequence: CASSLGGGTTDTQYF.

The chain links TRBV19 to TRBJ2-7; 13 bases map to TRBD2. Per germline, CDR1 LNHDA and CDR2 SQIVND (reference sequence). The junction had 8 bases not matched to a gene; V was cut back by 6 bases and J by 0 bases. The CDR3 is made up of 17 amino acids. For the CDR3, the DNA is TGTGCCAGTAGCAAACCAAGGACTAGCGGGAGCTCCTACGAGCAGTACTTC. The encoded protein is CASSKPRTSGSSYEQYF.

The chain links TRBV2 to TRBJ2-7; D gene unclear. This CDR3 has 12 amino acids. Germline CDR1 and CDR2: SNHLY and FYNNEI. V was cut by 5 bases and J by 4 bases, with 9 bases left in between. The CDR3 DNA follows: TGTGCCAGCAGTCTTCGTGCGTACGAGCAGTACTTC. Translation: CASSLRAYEQYF.

The chain links TRBV30 to TRBJ2-1; D unresolved. The CDR3 runs 12 residues. Trimming stripped 5 bases from V and 0 bases from J, with 5 bases between. Germline assignment: CDR1 GTSNPN and CDR2 SVGIG (reference sequence). The CDR3 is CAWGPSYNEQFF. In DNA form, the CDR3 reads TGTGCCTGGGGCCCCTCCTACAATGAGCAGTTCTTC.

The chain couples TRBV5-1 to TRBJ1-1; 9 bases map to TRBD1. The trim removed 2 bases at V and 5 bases at J, leaving 13 bases unmatched. The CDR3 extends over 17 amino acids. CDR1 is SGHRS and CDR2 is YFSETQ in the germline V gene. This CDR3 reads CASSFTGGVLVRTEAFF. CDR3 bases: TGCGCCAGCAGCTTTACAGGGGGCGTTCTAGTCCGGACTGAAGCTTTCTTT.

V gene TRBV9 combines with J gene TRBJ1-1, with no clear D. This CDR3 is built from 13 residues. V was trimmed by 1 base and J by 1 base, leaving 5 bases between them. The germline CDR1 and CDR2 sequences are SGDLS and YYNGEE. For the CDR3, the DNA is TGTGCCAGCAGCGTAACAGCGAACACTGAAGCTTTCTTT. It is translated as CASSVTANTEAFF.

This clone was seen more than once but under ten times. CDR3 coding DNA: TGTGCCAGCAGCCACATGAACACTGAAGCTTTCTTT. Translating gives CASSHMNTEAFF. The genes are TRBV6-6 and TRBJ1-1; D is undetermined. The CDR3 spans 12 residues. Germline V lookup: CDR1 MNHNY, CDR2 SVGAGI (reference sequence). V was trimmed by 6 bases and J by 0 bases, leaving 5 bases between them.

This clone was observed a single time. The rearrangement uses TRBV29-1 and TRBJ1-3; D is undetermined. The CDR3 runs 14 residues. Germline V CDR1 and CDR2: SQVTM, ANQGSEA. V lost 6 bases and J 0 bases, leaving 12 bases between the germline ends. The CDR3 loop is CSVATTISGNTIYF. The CDR3 bases are TGCAGCGTCGCGACAACCATCTCTGGAAACACCATATATTTT.